This T cell receptor beta chain was identified during a study of blood T cell repertoires in COVID-19. As for the study in general: Researchers got acute and convalescent COVID-19 samples from the United States, Italy and Spain. T cells, B-cell-depleted T cells, or PBMCs provided the cDNA or gDNA that served as material.

This clone was found a few times. Original processing methods: Scientists estimated how many nucleated cells there were by amplifying reference gene primers. Produced via immunoSEQ multiplex PCR; TCRdb's table is partial and in-frame only. The DNA was the basis for D and trimming; V, J and clone size are from that table. Counted here are about 89,000 clones, 60% to 85% occurring once; the ten biggest clones make up around 50%. The sample comprised peripheral blood. The clonotype originates from a human donor in a cohort sampled during active COVID-19.

The CDR3 coding sequence is TGTGCCAGCAGCGGAAATAGCGGATCGACCGGGGAGCTGTTTTTT. Translated, it gives CASSGNSGSTGELFF. This chain joins TRBV9 and TRBJ2-2; D possibly corresponds to TRBD2 (6 bases). V was trimmed by 3 bases and J by 5 bases, leaving 14 bases between them. CDR1 is SGDLS and CDR2 is YYNGEE in the germline V gene. The CDR3 contains 15 residues.